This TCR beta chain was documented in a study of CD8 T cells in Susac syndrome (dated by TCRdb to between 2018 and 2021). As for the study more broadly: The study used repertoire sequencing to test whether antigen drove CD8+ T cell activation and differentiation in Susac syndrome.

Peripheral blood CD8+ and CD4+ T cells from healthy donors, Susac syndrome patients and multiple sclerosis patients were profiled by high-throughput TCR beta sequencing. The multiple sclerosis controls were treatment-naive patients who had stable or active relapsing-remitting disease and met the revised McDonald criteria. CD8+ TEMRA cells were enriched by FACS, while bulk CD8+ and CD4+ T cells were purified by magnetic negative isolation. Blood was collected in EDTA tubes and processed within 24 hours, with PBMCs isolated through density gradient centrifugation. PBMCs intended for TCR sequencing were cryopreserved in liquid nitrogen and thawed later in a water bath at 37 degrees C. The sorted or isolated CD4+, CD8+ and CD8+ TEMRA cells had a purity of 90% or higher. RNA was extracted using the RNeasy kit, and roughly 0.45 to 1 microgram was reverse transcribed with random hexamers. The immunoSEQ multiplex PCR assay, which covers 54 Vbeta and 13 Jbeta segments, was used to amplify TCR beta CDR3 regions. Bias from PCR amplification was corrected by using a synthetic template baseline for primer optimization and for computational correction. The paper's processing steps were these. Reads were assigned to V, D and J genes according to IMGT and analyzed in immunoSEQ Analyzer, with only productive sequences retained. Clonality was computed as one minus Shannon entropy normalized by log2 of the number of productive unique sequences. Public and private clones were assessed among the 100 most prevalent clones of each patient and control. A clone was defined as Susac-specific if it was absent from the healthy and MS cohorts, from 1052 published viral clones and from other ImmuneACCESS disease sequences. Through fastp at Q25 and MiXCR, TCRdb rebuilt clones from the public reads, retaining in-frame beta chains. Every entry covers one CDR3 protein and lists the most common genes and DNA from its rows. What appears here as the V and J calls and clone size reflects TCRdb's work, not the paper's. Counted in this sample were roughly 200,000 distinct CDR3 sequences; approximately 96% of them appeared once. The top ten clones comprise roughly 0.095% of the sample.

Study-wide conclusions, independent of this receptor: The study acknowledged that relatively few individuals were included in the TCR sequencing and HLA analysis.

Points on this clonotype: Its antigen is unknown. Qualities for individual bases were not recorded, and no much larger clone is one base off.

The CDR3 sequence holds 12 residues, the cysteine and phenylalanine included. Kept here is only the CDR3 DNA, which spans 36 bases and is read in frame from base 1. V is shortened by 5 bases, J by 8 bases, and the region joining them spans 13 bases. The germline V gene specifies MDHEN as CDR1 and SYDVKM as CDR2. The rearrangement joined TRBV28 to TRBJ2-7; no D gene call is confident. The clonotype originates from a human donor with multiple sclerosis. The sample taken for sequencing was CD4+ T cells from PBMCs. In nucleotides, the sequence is TGTGCCAGCAGTCCGGACCCTACGCAGCAGTACTTC. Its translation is CASSPDPTQQYF.